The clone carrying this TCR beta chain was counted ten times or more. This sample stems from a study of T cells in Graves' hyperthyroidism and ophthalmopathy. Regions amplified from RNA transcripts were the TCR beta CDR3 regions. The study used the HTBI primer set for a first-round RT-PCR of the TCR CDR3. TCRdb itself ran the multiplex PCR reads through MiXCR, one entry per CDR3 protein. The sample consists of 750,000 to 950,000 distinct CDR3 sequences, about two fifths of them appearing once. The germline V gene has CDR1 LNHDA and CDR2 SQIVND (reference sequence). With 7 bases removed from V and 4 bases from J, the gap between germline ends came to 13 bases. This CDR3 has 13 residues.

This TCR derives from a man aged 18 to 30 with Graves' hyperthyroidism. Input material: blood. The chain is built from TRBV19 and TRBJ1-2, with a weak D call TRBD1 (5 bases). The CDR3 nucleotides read TGTGCCAGTATCGCCGGGACGGCCTATGGCTACACCTTC. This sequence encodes CASIAGTAYGYTF.